This TCR beta chain is drawn from a study of metastatic and nonmetastatic thyroid tumors. As for the study in general: From malignant and benign thyroid patients, repertoires in blood and in tumor or nodule tissue were compared. Study results and caveats: Significantly higher TCR beta diversity was reportedly seen in malignant thyroid tumors than benign nodules, in blood and tumor.

This clone occurred many times. The antigen remains unidentified. All patients were treatment-naive before thyroid surgery. In the source study's methods: The study built a papillary thyroid cancer distant-metastasis classifier from CDR3 differences across clinicopathological groups. TCRdb reanalyzed the PCR reads via MiXCR. The V and J calls shown here were made by TCRdb, not taken from the authors' results. The top ten clones hold less than 9.5% of a sample with tens of thousands of clones, around 25% of them seen once. The germline gives CDR1 DFQATT, CDR2 SNEGSKA (reference sequence). V lost 6 bases and J lost 0, with 18 bases in between. The CDR3 has 15 residues.

The rearrangement joins TRBV20-1 to TRBJ2-7; D is perhaps TRBD1 or TRBD2 (5 bases each). Sample: blood. The receptor was derived from a female donor with papillary thyroid cancer or a benign thyroid nodule (not recorded which). Some clones in this sample may be carry-over from other donors' samples. The CDR3 reads CSAPTQRGPSYEQYF. The CDR3 nucleotides are TGCAGTGCCCCTACCCAGAGGGGACCCTCCTACGAGCAGTACTTC.